This TCR beta chain was identified in a study of blood T cell repertoires in COVID-19. Overall study: PBMCs, B-cell-depleted T cells, or T cells were the source of the cDNA or gDNA that made up the material.

Generated by immunoSEQ multiplex PCR, the TCRdb table keeps only in-frame clones and is missing some. The sample consists of 180,000 or so clones, over 75% of them appearing once. Material: peripheral blood. This sequence was found in an elderly woman with acute or convalescent COVID-19.

The CDR3 DNA reads TGTGCCAGCAAAAGCGGGGGTACCTACGAGCAGTACTTC. This encodes CASKSGGTYEQYF. The gene calls are TRBV5-4 and TRBJ2-7, with 8 nucleotides matching TRBD2. This CDR3 contains 13 residues. The germline gives CDR1 SGHNT, CDR2 YYREEE (reference sequence). V gave up 6 bases and J gave up 2 bases; unmatched junction bases: 4.